This T cell receptor beta chain was captured in a study of long-term antiretroviral therapy in people with HIV. Study-level background: Samples collected earliest predate the 2015 immediate-ART recommendation by about a decade.

A word on this clone: Antigen: not known.

The study's findings and limits: After ART, diversity increased yet remained lower than transplant donor controls.

Trimming took off 7 bases at V and 7 bases at J, with 16 bases between the two ends. The CDR3 consists of 14 residues. The germline gives CDR1 MNHNY, CDR2 SVGAGI (reference sequence). The assay used was immunoSEQ (version v3.0), run at survey level. Profiling relied on immunoSEQ multiplex PCR, and the TCRdb table lists in-frame clones only, not all of them. The sample shows about 25,000 clones, 70% to 90% of them seen only once. The chain uses TRBV6-6 and TRBJ1-4; D might be TRBD1 (6 bases). The specimen comprised unsorted PBMCs, sampled around 4.5 years after starting antiretroviral therapy. The origin of this receptor is a man aged 25-40 years with HIV. The CDR3 sequence: CASTLNRGAEKLFF. The CDR3 DNA follows: TGTGCCAGCACTCTAAATAGGGGGGCTGAAAAACTGTTTTTT.